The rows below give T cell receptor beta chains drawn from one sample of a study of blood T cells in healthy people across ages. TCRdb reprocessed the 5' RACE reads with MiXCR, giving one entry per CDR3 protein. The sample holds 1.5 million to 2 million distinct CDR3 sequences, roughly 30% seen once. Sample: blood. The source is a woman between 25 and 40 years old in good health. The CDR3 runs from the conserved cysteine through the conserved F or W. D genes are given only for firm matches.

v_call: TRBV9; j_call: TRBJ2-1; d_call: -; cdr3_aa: CASSAGRYNEQFF
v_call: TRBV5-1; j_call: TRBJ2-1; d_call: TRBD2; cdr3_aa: CASLATTTSDPTGNEQFF
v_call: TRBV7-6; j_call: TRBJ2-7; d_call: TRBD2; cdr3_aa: CASSLGVSGVYEQYF
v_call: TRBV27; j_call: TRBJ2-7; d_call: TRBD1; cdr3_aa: CASSFLKTPGQGDYEQYF
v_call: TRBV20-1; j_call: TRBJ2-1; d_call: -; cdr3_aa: CSATLGGEYNEQFF
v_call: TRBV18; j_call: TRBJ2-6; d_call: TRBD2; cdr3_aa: CASSPGLAGVYGANVLTF
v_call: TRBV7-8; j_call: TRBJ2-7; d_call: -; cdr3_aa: CASSSIQGREQYF
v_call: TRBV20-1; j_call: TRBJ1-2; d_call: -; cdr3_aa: CSARDLDREFLRAASYGYTF
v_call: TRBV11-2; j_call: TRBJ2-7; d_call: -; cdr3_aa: CASGSTFGAAYEQYF
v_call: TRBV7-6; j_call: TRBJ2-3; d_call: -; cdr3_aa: CASSPKWGTSTDTQYF
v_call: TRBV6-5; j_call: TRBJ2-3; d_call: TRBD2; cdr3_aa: CASAGVAGTDTQYF
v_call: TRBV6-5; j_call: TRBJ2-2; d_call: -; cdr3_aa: CASSPTGTPNTGELFF
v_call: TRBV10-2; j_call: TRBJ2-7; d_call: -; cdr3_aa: CASSANTYEQYF
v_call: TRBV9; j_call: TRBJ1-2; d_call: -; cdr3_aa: CASSVAYGGNYGYTF
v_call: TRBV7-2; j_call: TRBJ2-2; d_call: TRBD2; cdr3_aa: CASSPSGSGRGELFF
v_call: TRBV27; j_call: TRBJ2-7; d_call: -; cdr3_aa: CASSFRAESYEQYF
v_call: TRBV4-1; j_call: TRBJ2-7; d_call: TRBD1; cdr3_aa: CASSQLPTGVYEQYF
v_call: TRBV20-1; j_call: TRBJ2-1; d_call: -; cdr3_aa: CSARAGGAPTYNEQFF
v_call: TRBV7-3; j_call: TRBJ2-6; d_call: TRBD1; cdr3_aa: CASSSAGGVPGANVLTF
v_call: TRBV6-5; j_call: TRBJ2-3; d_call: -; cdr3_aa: CASRKDWSDTQYF
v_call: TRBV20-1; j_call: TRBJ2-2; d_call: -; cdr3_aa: CSAFWNTGELFF
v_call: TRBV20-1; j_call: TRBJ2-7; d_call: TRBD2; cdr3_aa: CSASSPPGGEQYF
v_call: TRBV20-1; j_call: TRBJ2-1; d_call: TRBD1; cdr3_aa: CSARGGTGLDEQFF
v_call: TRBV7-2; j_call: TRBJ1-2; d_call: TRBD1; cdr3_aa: CASSQTGAYTF
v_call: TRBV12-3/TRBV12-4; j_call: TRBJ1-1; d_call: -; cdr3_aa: CASGPGTRNTEAFF
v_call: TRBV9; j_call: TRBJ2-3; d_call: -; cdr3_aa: CASSVGGGPRYTQYF
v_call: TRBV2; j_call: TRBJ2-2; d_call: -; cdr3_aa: CASSARHPTSGELFF
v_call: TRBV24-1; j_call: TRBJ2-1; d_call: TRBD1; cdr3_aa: CATSDRSGTVNNEQFF
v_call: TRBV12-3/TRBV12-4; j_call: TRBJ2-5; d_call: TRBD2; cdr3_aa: CASRPTSGGKPTQYF
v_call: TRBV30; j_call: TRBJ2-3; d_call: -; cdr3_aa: CAWSMSDTQYF
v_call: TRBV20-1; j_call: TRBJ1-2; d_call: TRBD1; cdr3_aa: CSASVLTGGVGYTF
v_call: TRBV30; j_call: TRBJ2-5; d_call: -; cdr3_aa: CAWSVGLGGQETQYF
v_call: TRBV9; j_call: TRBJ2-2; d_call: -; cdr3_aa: CASSVREVGYTGELFF
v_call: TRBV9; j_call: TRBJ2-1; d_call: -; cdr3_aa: CASSVDVGTYNEQFF
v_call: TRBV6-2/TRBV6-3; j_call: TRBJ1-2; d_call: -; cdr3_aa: CASTWGQNGYTF
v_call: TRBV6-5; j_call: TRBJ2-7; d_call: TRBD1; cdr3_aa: CASRRQGSYGQYF
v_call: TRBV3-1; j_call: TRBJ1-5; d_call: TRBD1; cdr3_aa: CASSPGTGSQPQHF
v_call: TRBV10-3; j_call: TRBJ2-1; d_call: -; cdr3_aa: CAISDGGRGATGSYNEQFF
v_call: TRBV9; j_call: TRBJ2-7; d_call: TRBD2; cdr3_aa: CAGSVSGGSSYEQYF
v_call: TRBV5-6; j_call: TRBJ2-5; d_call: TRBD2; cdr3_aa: CASSMELREGPNNEQYF